These T cell receptor beta chains were read from a single sample in a study of cytomegalovirus exposure and HLA in healthy donors. Sequencing was performed with immunoSEQ multiplex PCR; in TCRdb, only in-frame clones are kept and a portion is missing. The repertoire holds roughly 300,000 clones, with about 90% as singletons. The sequenced sample was PBMCs. The receptors shown here come from a woman aged 25 to 39 in good health and CMV-seropositive. Each CDR3 is given with its conserved first and last residue. The order of the fields is V gene, clone size, D gene, J gene, CDR3 protein, CDR3 DNA. The D gene is left open where the match is weak. Some rows have no size entry. The others give once, few or many, or a class for an expanded clone.

TRBV28	-	-	TRBJ2-7	CASSAGHPNLREQYF	TGTGCCAGCAGCGCGGGCCACCCAAATCTCAGGGAGCAGTACTTC
TRBV5-4	-	-	TRBJ1-1	CASSWVPGLVSENTEAFF	TGTGCCAGCAGCTGGGTTCCGGGGTTAGTCTCCGAGAACACTGAAGCTTTCTTT
TRBV9	-	TRBD2	TRBJ2-1	CASSGGLAGPSSYNEQFF	TGTGCCAGCAGCGGGGGACTAGCGGGACCGAGCTCCTACAATGAGCAGTTCTTC
TRBV9	-	-	TRBJ2-3	CASSSRHSTDTQYF	TGTGCCAGCAGCTCCCGACATAGCACAGATACGCAGTATTTT
TRBV5-6	once	-	TRBJ2-1	CASSFGPPSSYNEQFF	TGTGCCAGCAGCTTTGGTCCTCCGAGCTCCTACAATGAGCAGTTCTTC
TRBV4-3	-	-	TRBJ1-1	CASSQDNLRGAFF	TGCGCCAGCAGCCAAGACAACCTGAGGGGAGCTTTCTTT
TRBV9	-	-	TRBJ1-1	CASSGGTFLDTEAFF	TGTGCCAGCAGCGGCGGGACCTTTTTAGATACTGAAGCTTTCTTT
TRBV5-6	-	-	TRBJ2-7	CASSLELGYEQYF	TGTGCCAGCAGCTTGGAACTAGGTTACGAGCAGTACTTC
TRBV28	-	-	TRBJ1-3	CASLDSSGNTIYF	TGTGCCAGCTTAGACAGCTCTGGAAACACCATATATTTT
TRBV7-2	-	-	TRBJ2-1	CASSLLAGYNEQFF	TGTGCCAGCAGCTTACTTGCGGGGTACAATGAGCAGTTCTTC
TRBV27	few	TRBD2	TRBJ2-7	CASRGLDRYEQYF	TGTGCCAGCCGGGGACTAGATCGCTACGAGCAGTACTTC
TRBV7-9	-	-	TRBJ1-4	CASSLGDISTNEKLFF	TGTGCCAGCAGCTTGGGGGACATTTCAACTAATGAAAAACTGTTTTTT
TRBV19	-	-	TRBJ2-3	CASSPSVPTDTQYF	TGTGCCAGTAGCCCTAGCGTCCCCACAGATACGCAGTATTTT
TRBV12-2	-	-	TRBJ1-2	CASRLACRVGEGYTF	TGTGCAAGTCGCTTAGCGTGCAGGGTAGGAGAGGGCTACACCTTC
TRBV11-2	-	TRBD1	TRBJ1-2	CASSLLRTGNGYTF	TGTGCCAGCAGCTTACTTCGGACAGGAAATGGCTACACCTTC
TRBV27	-	-	TRBJ1-5	CASRGNSNQPQHF	TGTGCCAGCCGAGGGAATAGCAATCAGCCCCAGCATTTT
TRBV13	-	-	TRBJ2-2	CASSSTRDPTGELFF	TGTGCCAGCAGCTCGACCCGGGACCCCACCGGGGAGCTGTTTTTT
TRBV7-2	-	TRBD1	TRBJ1-2	CASSLAQGIYGYTF	TGTGCCAGCAGCTTAGCACAGGGGATCTATGGCTACACCTTC
TRBV10-3	-	-	TRBJ2-1	CAISDQSVHNEQFF	TGTGCCATCAGTGACCAATCGGTCCACAATGAGCAGTTCTTC
TRBV28	-	-	TRBJ2-3	CASSFRARAGTDTQYF	TGTGCCAGCAGTTTTCGGGCGAGGGCCGGTACAGATACGCAGTATTTT
TRBV19	-	-	TRBJ2-7	CASSMFQGPSYEQYF	TGTGCCAGTAGTATGTTTCAGGGGCCTTCCTACGAGCAGTACTTC
TRBV6-1	-	-	TRBJ1-1	CASRPLANTEAFF	TGTGCCAGCAGGCCTTTGGCGAACACTGAAGCTTTCTTT
TRBV7-7	-	TRBD1	TRBJ2-3	CASSPGQGRSTDTQYF	TGTGCCAGCAGCCCGGGACAGGGAAGAAGCACAGATACGCAGTATTTT
TRBV5-4	few	-	TRBJ2-3	CASSSEGPRDTQYF	TGTGCCAGCAGCTCGGAAGGGCCGAGAGATACGCAGTATTTT
TRBV6-5	few	TRBD1	TRBJ1-5	CASSRQGEENQPQHF	TGTGCCAGCAGTCGACAGGGGGAGGAAAATCAGCCCCAGCATTTT